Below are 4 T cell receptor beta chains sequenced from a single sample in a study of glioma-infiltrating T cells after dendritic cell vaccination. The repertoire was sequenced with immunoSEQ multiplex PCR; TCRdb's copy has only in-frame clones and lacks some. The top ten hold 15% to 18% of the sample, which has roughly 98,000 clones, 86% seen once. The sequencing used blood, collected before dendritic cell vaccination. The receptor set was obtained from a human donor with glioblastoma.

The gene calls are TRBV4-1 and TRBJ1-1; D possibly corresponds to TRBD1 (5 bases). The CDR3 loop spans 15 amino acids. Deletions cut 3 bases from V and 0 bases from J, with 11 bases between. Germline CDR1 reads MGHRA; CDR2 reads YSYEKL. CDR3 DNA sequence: TGCGCCAGCAGCCACTCGGACAACATGAACACTGAAGCTTTCTTT. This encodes CASSHSDNMNTEAFF.

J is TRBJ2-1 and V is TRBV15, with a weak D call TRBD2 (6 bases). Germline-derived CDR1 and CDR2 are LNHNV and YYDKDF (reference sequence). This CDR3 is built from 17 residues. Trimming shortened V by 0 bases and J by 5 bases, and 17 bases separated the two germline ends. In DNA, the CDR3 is TGTGCCACCAGCAGAGATTCCCGGTGGGGGGTTCACAATGAGCAGTTCTTC. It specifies CATSRDSRWGVHNEQFF.

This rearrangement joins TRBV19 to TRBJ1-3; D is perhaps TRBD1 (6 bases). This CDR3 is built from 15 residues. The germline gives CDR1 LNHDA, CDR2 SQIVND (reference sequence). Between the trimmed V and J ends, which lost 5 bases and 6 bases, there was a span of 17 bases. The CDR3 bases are TGTGCCAGTAGTTCTACGTGGCAGGGGATAAACACCATATATTTT. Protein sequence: CASSSTWQGINTIYF.

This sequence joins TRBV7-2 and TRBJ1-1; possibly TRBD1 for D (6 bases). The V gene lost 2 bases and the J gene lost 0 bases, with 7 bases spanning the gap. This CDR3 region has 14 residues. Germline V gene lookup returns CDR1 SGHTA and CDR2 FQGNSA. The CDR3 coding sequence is TGTGCCAGCAGCTTAAACAGGGTGAACACTGAAGCTTTCTTT. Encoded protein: CASSLNRVNTEAFF.